What follows are 31 T cell receptor beta chains derived from one specimen sequenced in a study of blood T cell repertoires in COVID-19. Using immunoSEQ multiplex PCR, the repertoire was profiled, and TCRdb retains in-frame clones only, with some absent. The table has some 300,000 clones, about 89% seen once. Sequenced sample: PBMCs or T cells enriched from blood (not recorded which). The receptor source for this set is a middle-aged woman who had recovered from COVID-19.

The genes are TRBV28 and TRBJ2-1; D remains ambiguous. Deletions cut 8 bases from V and 8 bases from J, with 10 bases between. Germline V gene lookup returns CDR1 MDHEN and CDR2 SYDVKM. The CDR3 length is 11 residues. The CDR3 spells CASSQSDEQFF. The CDR3 DNA sequence: TGTGCCAGCTCCCAGTCAGATGAGCAGTTCTTC.

This chain uses TRBV19 with TRBJ2-2; D is undetermined. The CDR3 length is 13 residues. V dropped 7 bases and J dropped 1 base, with 7 bases sitting between them. Germline V gives CDR1 LNHDA, CDR2 SQIVND (reference sequence). The CDR3 loop is CASMTRNTGELFF. The CDR3 coding sequence is TGTGCCAGTATGACAAGGAACACCGGGGAGCTGTTTTTT.

The rearrangement links TRBV20-1 to TRBJ2-1; TRBD1 might be the D (6 bases). CDR3 length: 15 residues. The germline V and J ends were trimmed by 6 bases and 3 bases, with 18 bases remaining between them. Germline V gene lookup returns CDR1 DFQATT and CDR2 SNEGSKA (reference sequence). The CDR3 nucleotides read TGCAGTGCCAGTACCGGGACACAAGTCTACAATGAGCAGTTCTTC. Amino acids: CSASTGTQVYNEQFF.

The CDR3 reads CASSSGTGSNQPQHF. CDR3 in DNA: TGTGCCAGCAGCTCCGGGACAGGAAGCAATCAGCCCCAGCATTTT. The chain employs TRBV7-9 and TRBJ1-5; 8 bases agree with TRBD1. Germline V gene data show CDR1 as SEHNR and CDR2 as FQNEAQ (reference sequence). V lost 4 bases to trimming and J lost 1 base; unmatched junction nucleotides: 3. The CDR3 runs to 15 residues.

This sequence joins TRBV11-2 and TRBJ2-3, with D possibly TRBD1 on 5 matching bases. From germline, CDR1 is SGHAT and CDR2 FQNNGV. The length of the CDR3 is 14 residues. Deletions cut 5 bases from V and 4 bases from J, with 13 bases between. CDR3 DNA: TGTGCCAGCAGCCGACAGTTCGGCTCAGATACGCAGTATTTT. This sequence encodes CASSRQFGSDTQYF.

This chain connects TRBV6-1 to TRBJ2-4; tentatively, D is TRBD1 (5 bases). This CDR3 has 16 residues. Trimming removed 0 bases at V and 0 bases at J, with 9 bases between. From germline, CDR1 is MNHNS and CDR2 SASEGT. The CDR3 DNA is TGTGCCAGCAGTGAAGCCCCACAGGTAGCCAAAAACATTCAGTACTTC. Encoded protein: CASSEAPQVAKNIQYF.

The CDR3 loop is CASSSTGYTDTQYF. The CDR3 DNA follows: TGTGCCAGCAGCTCGACTGGGTACACAGATACGCAGTATTTT. The chain combines TRBV11-3 with TRBJ2-3; D remains unclear. The V gene lost 4 bases and the J gene lost 2 bases, with 10 bases spanning the gap. The CDR3 totals 14 residues. Per germline, CDR1 SGHNT and CDR2 YENEEA.

The chain joins TRBV2 to TRBJ2-7, with 8 positions matching TRBD2. CDR3 length: 14 residues. J was trimmed by 3 bases and V by 6 bases; bases with no gene match: 7. Germline V CDR1 and CDR2: SNHLY, FYNNEI. The DNA for the CDR3 is TGTGCCAGCAGGGAGATAGCGGGGTTCTACGAGCAGTACTTC. Translation gives CASREIAGFYEQYF.

The V gene is TRBV28, the J gene TRBJ2-1, with 8 positions matching TRBD2. Per germline, CDR1 MDHEN and CDR2 SYDVKM. The CDR3 runs to 12 residues. The junction had 7 bases not matched to a gene; V was cut back by 9 bases and J by 9 bases. CDR3 coding DNA: TGTGCCAGTTCCGGGACTAGAAGTGAGCAGTTCTTC. Amino acids: CASSGTRSEQFF.

The rearrangement uses TRBV6-2 or TRBV6-3 and TRBJ2-6; 8 bases match TRBD1. CDR1 is MNHEY and CDR2 is SVGEGT in the germline V gene. CDR3 length equals 16 residues. With 5 bases clipped from V and 4 bases from J, the junction kept 7 bases outside the gene matches. The CDR3 spells CASSLSGGGGANVLTF. The CDR3 DNA reads as TGTGCCAGCAGTCTCTCAGGGGGCGGAGGGGCCAACGTCCTGACTTTC.

The gene calls are TRBV5-1 and TRBJ2-3; 7 bases match TRBD1. Germline trimming cut 0 bases from V and 6 bases from J; bases unmatched to any gene: 7. Germline loops: CDR1 SGHRS, CDR2 YFSETQ. The CDR3 has 15 amino acids. CDR3 region: CASSLEGGPRDTQYF. The CDR3, as DNA: TGCGCCAGCAGCTTGGAAGGGGGCCCAAGGGATACGCAGTATTTT.

The V gene is TRBV7-9, the J gene TRBJ2-5; TRBD2 matches 9 bases. Trimming at V came to 5 bases and at J to 5 bases, leaving 6 bases not matched to a gene. The germline V gene encodes CDR1 SEHNR and CDR2 FQNEAQ (reference sequence). The CDR3 sequence is 14 residues long. CDR3 residues: CASSLSGGSETQYF. The CDR3 bases are TGTGCCAGCAGCCTTAGCGGGGGAAGTGAGACCCAGTACTTC.

This clone was counted once. In DNA form, the CDR3 reads TGCGCCAGCAGCTTGGACGGCGGAACCGAAAAACTGTTTTTT. It translates to CASSLDGGTEKLFF. This chain joins TRBV5-1 and TRBJ1-4; D not certain. V shed 0 bases and J shed 8 bases, with 11 bases lying between them. The CDR3 is 14 residues long. CDR1 SGHRS and CDR2 YFSETQ come from the germline V gene.

V gene TRBV28 combines with J gene TRBJ1-4, with 8 bases fitting TRBD1. The CDR3 consists of 16 residues. The ends lost 6 bases at V and 8 bases at J; junction bases unmatched: 14. Germline V gene data show CDR1 as MDHEN and CDR2 as SYDVKM. Here the CDR3 reads CASSPFSDRETEKLFF. CDR3 DNA: TGTGCCAGCAGCCCCTTCTCGGACAGGGAGACCGAAAAACTGTTTTTT.

The chain couples TRBV11-2 to TRBJ2-7; D might be TRBD1 (6 bases). The CDR3 sequence is 12 residues long. Germline lookup yields CDR1 SGHAT and CDR2 FQNNGV. Trimming left V 7 bases short and J 6 bases short, with 13 bases between. Here the CDR3 reads CASNHPQGEQYF. DNA for the CDR3: TGTGCCAGCAACCATCCACAGGGCGAGCAGTACTTC.

The chain joins TRBV6-1 to TRBJ2-1, with 7 bases aligning to TRBD2. The CDR3 runs 13 residues. The J segment lost 4 bases and the V segment lost 3 bases, leaving 0 bases of the junction unmatched. Germline CDR1 MNHNS, CDR2 SASEGT. The CDR3 here is CASSDGGYNEQFF. The CDR3, as DNA: TGTGCCAGCAGTGACGGGGGGTACAATGAGCAGTTCTTC.

The rearrangement joins TRBV21-1 to TRBJ1-2; the D segment call TRBD1 is taken from the table without a DNA check. TRBV21-1 is flagged as a pseudogene. The CDR3 totals 15 residues. CDR3 in DNA: TGTGCCAGCCCCGGGACAGGGTCTATGAACTATGGCTACACCTTC. This encodes CASPGTGSMNYGYTF.

V usage is TRBV2 and J usage is TRBJ1-4; D gene uncertain. From germline, CDR1 is SNHLY and CDR2 FYNNEI. The V end was cut by 3 bases, the J end by 8 bases, with 7 bases between. This CDR3 comprises 12 residues. Here the CDR3 reads CASSERLEKLFF. The CDR3 coding sequence is TGTGCCAGCAGTGAGCGTTTAGAAAAACTGTTTTTT.

V gene TRBV5-1 combines with J gene TRBJ2-6; 8 nucleotides line up with TRBD1. The CDR3 spans 15 residues. Germline CDR1 is SGHRS and CDR2 is YFSETQ. The J segment lost 2 bases and the V segment lost 4 bases, leaving 2 bases of the junction unmatched. CDR3 DNA: TGCGCCAGCAGCCAACAGGGGGCTGGGGCCAACGTCCTGACTTTC. Amino acids: CASSQQGAGANVLTF. The full variable domain, completed using reference TRBV5-1 and TRBJ2-6, is KAGVTQTPRYLIKTRGQQVTLSCSPISGHRSVSWYQQTPGQGLQFLFEYFSETQRNKGNFPGRFSGRQFSNSRSEMNVSTLELGDSALYLCASSQQGAGANVLTFGAGSRLTVL.

This clone was seen only once. J is TRBJ2-3 and V is TRBV9; a weak D match, TRBD2 (5 bases). V dropped 3 bases and J dropped 2 bases, with 7 bases sitting between them. Germline V gene sequence: CDR1 SGDLS, CDR2 YYNGEE. This CDR3 comprises 13 residues. The CDR3 region has the DNA TGTGCCAGCAGCGGGACTTACACAGATACGCAGTATTTT. This translates into CASSGTYTDTQYF.

The chain uses TRBV11-2 and TRBJ1-4; no firm D call. Germline V CDR1 and CDR2: SGHAT, FQNNGV. The CDR3 totals 14 residues. V dropped 3 bases and J dropped 6 bases, with 11 bases sitting between them. The DNA for the CDR3 is TGTGCCAGCAGCTTTTATCCGCGAGATGAAAAACTGTTTTTT. Protein: CASSFYPRDEKLFF.

This rearrangement joins TRBV9 to TRBJ1-1; 11 nucleotides align to TRBD1. Losses at the gene ends were 3 bases for V and 6 bases for J; bases not matched to a gene: 13. The CDR3 is made up of 17 amino acids. Germline V gene data show CDR1 as SGDLS and CDR2 as YYNGEE. The DNA for the CDR3 is TGTGCCAGCAGCGCGTCCCCGGGACAGGGGGTTTTGTCTGAAGCTTTCTTT. Amino acids: CASSASPGQGVLSEAFF. The full variable domain, in which reference TRBV9 and TRBJ1-1 provide the parts outside the CDR3, is DSGVTQTPKHLITATGQRVTLRCSPRSGDLSVYWYQQSLDQGLQFLIQYYNGEERAKGNILERFSAQQFPDLHSELNLSSLELGDSALYFCASSASPGQGVLSEAFFGQGTRLTVV.

The chain combines TRBV19 with TRBJ1-2, with 7 bases lining up with TRBD1. The CDR3 totals 17 residues. The germline V gene has CDR1 LNHDA and CDR2 SQIVND (reference sequence). The trim removed 6 bases at V and 8 bases at J, leaving 21 bases unmatched. The CDR3 nucleotides are TGTGCCAGTAGCCCGTCGACAGGGTGGCTCGAGCGGAGAGGCTACACCTTC. Protein sequence: CASSPSTGWLERRGYTF.

The sample holds one count of this clone. This rearrangement joins TRBV19 to TRBJ2-1, with D tentatively TRBD1 (5 bases). This CDR3 contains 15 residues. Germline lookup yields CDR1 LNHDA and CDR2 SQIVND (reference sequence). Trimming stripped 3 bases from V and 3 bases from J, with 12 bases between. Here the CDR3 reads CASSMGQGFYNEQFF. DNA of the CDR3: TGTGCCAGTAGTATGGGTCAGGGATTCTACAATGAGCAGTTCTTC.

The rearrangement uses TRBV7-9 and TRBJ2-5, with a tentative D call TRBD2 (5 bases). Germline CDR1 is SEHNR and CDR2 is FQNEAQ (reference sequence). The CDR3 is made up of 14 amino acids. V lost 0 bases, J lost 5 bases, and 10 bases lay in between. CDR3 region: CASSLAGVDETQYF. The CDR3, as DNA: TGTGCCAGCAGCTTAGCGGGAGTAGACGAGACCCAGTACTTC. The full variable domain, in which reference TRBV7-9 and TRBJ2-5 provide the parts outside the CDR3, is DTGVSQNPRHKITKRGQNVTFRCDPISEHNRLYWYRQTLGQGPEFLTYFQNEAQLEKSRLLSDRFSAERPKGSFSTLEIQRTEQGDSAMYLCASSLAGVDETQYFGPGTRLLVL.

The chain is built from TRBV5-1 and TRBJ2-5; 9 nucleotides align to TRBD1. CDR1 and CDR2 (germline): SGHRS, YFSETQ. With 1 base clipped from V and 1 base from J, the junction kept 2 bases outside the gene matches. CDR3 length: 15 residues. CDR3 amino acids: CASSLMGQGQETQYF. CDR3 bases: TGCGCCAGCAGCTTGATGGGACAGGGCCAAGAGACCCAGTACTTC. The full variable domain, its missing parts supplied by reference TRBV5-1 and TRBJ2-5, is KAGVTQTPRYLIKTRGQQVTLSCSPISGHRSVSWYQQTPGQGLQFLFEYFSETQRNKGNFPGRFSGRQFSNSRSEMNVSTLELGDSALYLCASSLMGQGQETQYFGPGTRLLVL.

For this clone: One end of the junction varies from germline; a read error may be responsible. CDR3 amino acids: CASSEMQGRSETQYF. The CDR3 nucleotides read TGTGCCAGCAGTGAGATGCAGGGGCGGTCAGAGACGCAGTATTTT. This chain connects TRBV6-1 to TRBJ2-3, with D tentatively TRBD1 (6 bases). Germline V lookup: CDR1 MNHNS, CDR2 SASEGT. The CDR3 is 15 amino acids.

The rearrangement joins TRBV2 to TRBJ1-1; 8 bases line up with TRBD1. CDR3 length: 14 residues. Germline CDR1 and CDR2: SNHLY and FYNNEI. V was clipped by 6 bases and J by 2 bases; unmatched bases: 5. Written as DNA, the CDR3 is TGTGCCAGCAGATCTCAGGGGGCTAACACTGAAGCTTTCTTT. It yields the protein CASRSQGANTEAFF.

The V and J genes are TRBV7-2 and TRBJ2-7, with 7 bases matching TRBD2. Germline CDR1 and CDR2: SGHTA and FQGNSA. The CDR3 extends over 15 amino acids. The V gene end was trimmed by 0 bases and the J gene end by 2 bases; junction bases not matched to a gene: 4. The CDR3 nucleotides read TGTGCCAGCAGCTTAGCAGCGGGAAACCCCTACGAGCAGTACTTC. Protein product: CASSLAAGNPYEQYF.

This clone was recorded once. The chain carries TRBV5-1 and TRBJ2-1; 7 nucleotides match TRBD1. The CDR3 consists of 14 residues. Germline CDR1 SGHRS, CDR2 YFSETQ. Trimming cost V 3 bases and J 7 bases; bases outside gene matches: 7. The CDR3 DNA sequence: TGCGCCAGCAGCTATGACAGGGAAGGGAATGAGCAGTTCTTC. This encodes CASSYDREGNEQFF.

The CDR3 bases are TGTGCCAGCAGCGTGGCCCAGTCCGGCACAGATACGCAGTATTTT. Residues: CASSVAQSGTDTQYF. This rearrangement joins TRBV11-3 to TRBJ2-3; D not resolved. This CDR3 is built from 15 residues. Germline values: CDR1 SGHNT, CDR2 YENEEA. V lost 5 bases to trimming and J lost 1 base, with 13 bases between them.